This T cell receptor beta chain was captured in a study of early T cells in non-severe SARS-CoV-2 infection. Germline assignment: CDR1 DFQATT and CDR2 SNEGSKA (reference sequence). There are 14 residues in the CDR3. The V end was cut by 3 bases, the J end by 4 bases, with 15 bases between. TCRdb called the 5' RACE reads again in MiXCR, with one record for every CDR3 protein. The data show fewer than 80,000 distinct CDR3 sequences, approximately 8.8% seen once. This clonotype appeared a few times. The chain recombines TRBV20-1 with TRBJ1-1; a possible D gene is TRBD1 (6 bases). The sample was whole blood, taken at baseline. The origin of this receptor is an adult who was a healthcare worker with PCR-confirmed SARS-CoV-2 infection or an uninfected control (not recorded which). The DNA of the CDR3 is TGCAGTGCTAGGCGGGCGGGGGCTAGCACTGAAGCTTTCTTT. It is translated as CSARRAGASTEAFF.